This is a list of T cell receptor beta chains from one sample in a study of patients and donors after allogeneic stem cell transplantation. Using its own MiXCR run on the RT-PCR reads, TCRdb lists one record per CDR3 protein. In the table there are more than 850,000 distinct CDR3 sequences, roughly 18% of which are singletons. Sample: blood, either unsorted or a sorted T cell fraction (not recorded which). These receptors all stem from a human donor who was either an allogeneic HSCT recipient or a stem cell or donor lymphocyte infusion donor (not recorded which). It is not recorded whose cells these are; they may come from a transplant donor. CDR3s include the opening cysteine and the closing phenylalanine or tryptophan. The D gene is left open where the match is weak. Rows may omit the clone size; those that give it use once, few, many or a size class.

>TRBV27|TRBJ1-1|NA|many
TGTGCCAGCAGGGGGTGGGGAGGAACTGAAGCTTTCTTT
CASRGWGGTEAFF
>TRBV9|TRBJ2-3|NA|NA
TGTGCCAGCAGCGTAGATGCGGTCACAGATACGCAGTATTTT
CASSVDAVTDTQYF
>TRBV9|TRBJ2-5|NA|many
TGTGCCAGCAGCGCCCGGTACCAAGAGACCCAGTACTTC
CASSARYQETQYF
>TRBV24-1|TRBJ2-7|TRBD1|NA
TGTGCCACCAGTGATTCCAGGGGGCCTTACTACGAGCAGTACTTC
CATSDSRGPYYEQYF
>TRBV29-1|TRBJ2-2|NA|many
TGCAGCGTTGTCTGGACGAACACCGGGGAGCTGTTTTTT
CSVVWTNTGELFF
>TRBV6-5|TRBJ1-5|NA|NA
TGTGCCAGCAGTTACGCCAGGGAAGGCAATCAGCCCCAGCATTTT
CASSYAREGNQPQHF
>TRBV5-1|TRBJ2-3|NA|few
TGCGCCAGCAGTCATCCAGACCGGGACCCCACAGATACGCAGTATTTT
CASSHPDRDPTDTQYF
>TRBV4-2|TRBJ2-5|TRBD2|few
TGTGCCAGCAGCCAGGGGGGGGAGGTCCAAGAGACCCAGTACTTC
CASSQGGEVQETQYF
>TRBV9|TRBJ2-3|NA|NA
TGTGCCAGCAGCGTAGCGCCAGCTAGCACAGATACGCAGTATTTT
CASSVAPASTDTQYF
>TRBV29-1|TRBJ1-5|TRBD1|few
TGCAGCGTTCTCATTCCAGGGGGAAGTCAGCCCCAGCATTTT
CSVLIPGGSQPQHF
>TRBV9|TRBJ2-5|TRBD2|few
TGTGCCAGCAGCGTAGGGGGCGCCAGCGGGGGGCCACAAGAGACCCAGTACTTC
CASSVGGASGGPQETQYF
>TRBV12-3/TRBV12-4|TRBJ2-2|TRBD1|NA
TGTGCCAGCAGTTTAGCACAGGGGGCGGCCGGGGAGCTGTTTTTT
CASSLAQGAAGELFF
>TRBV3-1|TRBJ1-6|NA|NA
TGTGCCAGCAGCCCCTCCGGGACCCTCAGCTCCTATAATTCACCCCTCCACTTT
CASSPSGTLSSYNSPLHF
>TRBV27|TRBJ1-2|TRBD1|many
TGTGCCAGCAGTTCTTGGACAGGGGGCGGCTCTGGCTACACCTTC
CASSSWTGGGSGYTF
>TRBV6-1|TRBJ2-2|NA|NA
TGTGCCAGCATCATTTCCCCAGGGGACGGCGCGAACACCGGGGAGCTGTTTTTT
CASIISPGDGANTGELFF
>TRBV20-1|TRBJ1-5|NA|few
TGCAGTGCTACCAGTAGTGCGACGAGCAATCAGCCCCAGCATTTT
CSATSSATSNQPQHF
>TRBV20-1|TRBJ1-1|NA|many
TGCAGTGCTAGTAAGAACACTGAAGCTTTCTTT
CSASKNTEAFF
>TRBV4-2|TRBJ2-7|TRBD1|few
TGTGCCAGCAGCCAAGGCTCGGGACAGGGCTCCTACGAGCAGTACTTC
CASSQGSGQGSYEQYF
>TRBV27|TRBJ2-1|NA|NA
TGTGCCAGCAGTTCAAGCACGACTTCGGCAGGTGAGCAGTTCTTC
CASSSSTTSAGEQFF
>TRBV12-3/TRBV12-4|TRBJ1-2|TRBD1|many
TGTGCCAGCAGTCTCACAGGGGCCTATGGCTACACCTTC
CASSLTGAYGYTF
>TRBV5-1|TRBJ2-2|TRBD2|few
TGCGCCAGCAGCTTACGGGGAGCGGGAGTTACCGGGGAGCTGTTTTTT
CASSLRGAGVTGELFF
>TRBV7-3|TRBJ2-3|TRBD1|few
TGTGCCAGCAAAACCAACAGGGGGCAGGGCACAGATACGCAGTATTTT
CASKTNRGQGTDTQYF
>TRBV9|TRBJ1-3|NA|once
TGTGCCAGCAGCAGAAGGACAGACTCCTCTGGAAACACCATATATTTT
CASSRRTDSSGNTIYF
>TRBV5-5|TRBJ2-1|NA|few
TGTGCCAGCAGCTTGATCAGGTCCAACTACAATGAGCAGTTCTTC
CASSLIRSNYNEQFF
>TRBV10-3|TRBJ2-1|TRBD1|NA
TGTGCCACAAATCGCCCGGGACAGTACAATGAGCAGTTCTTC
CATNRPGQYNEQFF
>TRBV27|TRBJ2-7|NA|once
TGTGCCAGCAGTTTTATCATTGGGTCTCGCGAGCAGTACTTC
CASSFIIGSREQYF
>TRBV3-1|TRBJ2-1|NA|NA
TGTGCCAGCAGCCAAGCCGGGGGATACCCCTACAATGAGCAGTTCTTC
CASSQAGGYPYNEQFF
>TRBV4-3|TRBJ1-2|NA|NA
TGCGCCAGCAGCCAAGAAGCTCAGGGAGATGGCTACACCTTC
CASSQEAQGDGYTF